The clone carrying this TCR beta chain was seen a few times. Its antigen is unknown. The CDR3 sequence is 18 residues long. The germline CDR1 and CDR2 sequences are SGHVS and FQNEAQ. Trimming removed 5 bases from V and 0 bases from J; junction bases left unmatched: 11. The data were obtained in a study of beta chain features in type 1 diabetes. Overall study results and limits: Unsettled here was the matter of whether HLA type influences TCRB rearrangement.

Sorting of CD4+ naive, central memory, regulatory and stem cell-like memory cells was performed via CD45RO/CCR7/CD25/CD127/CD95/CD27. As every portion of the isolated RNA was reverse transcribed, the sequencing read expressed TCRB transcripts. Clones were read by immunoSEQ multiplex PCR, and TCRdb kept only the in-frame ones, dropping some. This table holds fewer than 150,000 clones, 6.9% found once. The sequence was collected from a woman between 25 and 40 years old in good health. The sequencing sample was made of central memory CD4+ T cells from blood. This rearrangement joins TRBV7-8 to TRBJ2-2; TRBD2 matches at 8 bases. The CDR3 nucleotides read TGTGCCAGCAGCGACCGACTAGCGAACGATCCGAACACCGGGGAGCTGTTTTTT. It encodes CASSDRLANDPNTGELFF. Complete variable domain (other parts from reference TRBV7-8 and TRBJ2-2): GAGVSQSPRYKVAKRGQDVALRCDPISGHVSLFWYQQALGQGPEFLTYFQNEAQLDKSGLPSDRFFAERPEGSVSTLKIQRTQQEDSAVYLCASSDRLANDPNTGELFFGEGSRLTVL.